These 8 T cell receptor beta chains came from one sample sequenced in a study of T cells in Graves' hyperthyroidism and ophthalmopathy. TCR beta CDR3 region amplification was performed from RNA transcripts. HTBI primers drove first-round RT-PCR of the TCR CDR3. MiXCR was run by TCRdb on the multiplex PCR reads, yielding one entry per CDR3 protein. The sample shows about 640,000 distinct CDR3 sequences, roughly 14% of them seen only once. Sequencing was done on a sample of blood. These receptors all stem from a woman aged 45-65 years with Graves' ophthalmopathy.

This clonotype was counted at least ten times. This sequence joins TRBV30 and TRBJ1-6; 11 bases map to TRBD1. The CDR3 covers 12 residues. Germline V gene sequence: CDR1 GTSNPN, CDR2 SVGIG (reference sequence). V was clipped by 7 bases and J by 10 bases; unmatched bases: 3. CDR3 in DNA: TGTGCCTTGGGACAGGGGGAATCACCCCTCCACTTT. Translating it yields CALGQGESPLHF.

This clonotype was seen at least ten times. J is TRBJ2-1 and V is TRBV5-1; 10 bases match TRBD1. This CDR3 has 19 amino acids. Germline V gene lookup returns CDR1 SGHRS and CDR2 YFSETQ. V was clipped by 5 bases and J by 4 bases; unmatched bases: 18. The CDR3 nucleotides read TGCGCCAGCAGTTTTCGGGACAGGGGTTTAGCTTCAGGATACAATGAGCAGTTCTTC. It codes for CASSFRDRGLASGYNEQFF.

The V and J genes are TRBV28 and TRBJ1-1, with 7 bases matching TRBD1. The CDR3 totals 11 residues. The V gene end was trimmed by 7 bases and the J gene end by 11 bases; junction bases not matched to a gene: 7. Germline-derived CDR1 and CDR2 are MDHEN and SYDVKM. CDR3 in amino acids: CASTQTGRAFF. CDR3 in DNA: TGTGCCAGCACCCAGACAGGGCGGGCTTTCTTT. Full variable domain (remainder filled in from reference TRBV28 and TRBJ1-1): DVKVTQSSRYLVKRTGEKVFLECVQDMDHENMFWYRQDPGLGLRLIYFSYDVKMKEKGDIPEGYSVSREKKERFSLILESASTNQTSMYLCASTQTGRAFFGQGTRLTVV.

Only a few counts were recorded for this clonotype. The chain uses TRBV29-1 and TRBJ2-3, with a weak D call TRBD2 (5 bases). Trimming removed 4 bases from V and 1 base from J, with 15 bases in between. The CDR3 sequence is 15 residues long. Per germline, CDR1 SQVTM and CDR2 ANQGSEA. CDR3: CSVVFLAERTDTQYF. In nucleotides, the CDR3 is TGCAGCGTTGTCTTTCTAGCAGAACGCACAGATACGCAGTATTTT.

V and J are TRBV20-1 and TRBJ1-3; D perhaps matches TRBD1 (6 bases). From germline, CDR1 is DFQATT and CDR2 SNEGSKA (reference sequence). The V and J ends lost 8 bases and 2 bases respectively, with 16 bases between them. This CDR3 comprises 14 residues. The CDR3 DNA sequence: TGCAGTCCTACAAGACAGGCGGCTGGAAACACCATATATTTT. Encoded protein: CSPTRQAAGNTIYF.

On this clonotype itself: This sequence may be a read error, since a much larger clone differs from it by one base. The chain carries TRBV13 and TRBJ2-5, with TRBD2 matching 7 bases. The CDR3 spans 15 residues. V lost 2 bases to trimming and J lost 7 bases; unmatched junction nucleotides: 10. Germline V gives CDR1 PRHDT, CDR2 FYEKMQ (reference sequence). This CDR3 reads CASSLTSAGGVTQYF. CDR3 in DNA: TGTGCCAGCAGCTTAACTAGCGCCGGCGGGGTGACCCAGTACTTC.

This clonotype was counted many times. The gene calls are TRBV14 and TRBJ2-7; 8 positions match TRBD2. V dropped 4 bases and J dropped 6; count of bases not matched to a gene: 8. The CDR3 runs to 14 residues. Germline CDR1 and CDR2: SGHDN and FVKESK. CDR3 region: CASSLGLAVSEQYF. The CDR3 DNA follows: TGTGCCAGCAGCCTAGGACTAGCTGTCTCCGAGCAGTACTTC.

This clonotype is a singleton in its sample. The chain joins TRBV11-2 to TRBJ1-1, with D maybe TRBD1 (6 bases). The germline V gene has CDR1 SGHAT and CDR2 FQNNGV. V gave up 1 base and J gave up 1 base, with 10 bases separating them. This CDR3 region has 15 residues. Written as DNA, the CDR3 is TGTGCCAGCAGCTTAGCGGGACACGGGAACACTGAAGCTTTCTTT. This encodes CASSLAGHGNTEAFF.